The next 12 T cell receptor beta chains were all read from a single sample in a study of T cells after yellow fever vaccination. TCRdb called the 5' RACE reads again in MiXCR, with one record for every CDR3 protein. The profile covers 65,000 to 70,000 distinct CDR3 sequences, with 5% to 6.5% appearing a single time and around 2.2% taken by the ten largest. The sequenced sample was CD4+ T cells sorted from PBMCs, obtained less than 16 days after the first yellow fever vaccination. These receptors all stem from a man between 18 and 29 years old who received the YFV17D yellow fever vaccine.

Ten or more counts support this clonotype. V usage is TRBV12-3 or TRBV12-4 and J usage is TRBJ2-2; a weak D match, TRBD1 (6 bases). The V end was cut by 4 bases, the J end by 6 bases, with 12 bases between. CDR3 length equals 14 residues. Here the CDR3 DNA reads TGTGCCAGCAGTTCCAACAGGGATTCCGGGGAGCTGTTTTTT. This encodes CASSSNRDSGELFF.

This clonotype occurred many times. The chain carries TRBV12-3 or TRBV12-4 and TRBJ2-1; D might be TRBD2 (6 bases). The CDR3 runs 15 residues. V was clipped by 1 base and J by 6 bases, with 13 bases between them. The CDR3 DNA follows: TGTGCCAGCAGTTTAGGCCGGGGGTCCCTCAATGAGCAGTTCTTC. It is translated as CASSLGRGSLNEQFF.

In this sample, this clonotype turned up many times. The chain has TRBV7-9 and TRBJ2-5; D is perhaps TRBD2 (5 bases). V lost 8 bases to trimming and J lost 5 bases, with 15 bases between them. The length of the CDR3 is 13 residues. Germline V gene lookup returns CDR1 SEHNR and CDR2 FQNEAQ (reference sequence). The CDR3: CASRRPGEETQYF. The CDR3 DNA sequence: TGTGCCAGCCGCCGTCCCGGGGAGGAGACCCAGTACTTC. Combining the CDR3 with reference TRBV7-9 and TRBJ2-5 gives the whole variable domain DTGVSQNPRHKITKRGQNVTFRCDPISEHNRLYWYRQTLGQGPEFLTYFQNEAQLEKSRLLSDRFSAERPKGSFSTLEIQRTEQGDSAMYLCASRRPGEETQYFGPGTRLLVL.

This clonotype was seen ten or more times. The gene calls are TRBV11-2 and TRBJ2-5; the D gene is possibly TRBD1 (5 bases). This CDR3 has 11 residues. Trimming removed 5 bases at V and 9 bases at J, with 10 bases between. Germline V lookup: CDR1 SGHAT, CDR2 FQNNGV. Written as DNA, the CDR3 is TGTGCCAGCAGCCCAGGGCCTTCCCAGTACTTC. It is translated as CASSPGPSQYF.

On this clonotype: One base away lies a much larger clone, so this may be a sequencing read error. As DNA, the CDR3 is TGTGCCAGCCGGGACACTGGGTTTGAGACCCAGTACTTC. This translates into CASRDTGFETQYF. V usage is TRBV25-1 and J usage is TRBJ2-5; a weak D match, TRBD1 (6 bases). The length of the CDR3 is 13 residues. CDR1 is MGHDK and CDR2 is SYGVNS in the germline V gene. The V end was cut by 8 bases, the J end by 5 bases, with 15 bases between.

This clonotype came up many times. The gene calls are TRBV11-2 and TRBJ2-1; 15 positions match TRBD2. Germline values: CDR1 SGHAT, CDR2 FQNNGV. This CDR3 has 17 residues. The V segment lost 5 bases and the J segment 3 bases; nucleotides outside the gene matches: 5. The CDR3 loop is CASSPGLAGGFYNEQFF. DNA of the CDR3: TGTGCCAGCAGCCCGGGACTAGCGGGGGGTTTCTACAATGAGCAGTTCTTC.

At least ten counts were recorded for this clonotype. The rearrangement joins TRBV7-2 to TRBJ1-1, with a possible D match to TRBD1 (6 bases). Trimming shortened V by 0 bases and J by 2 bases, and 10 bases separated the two germline ends. Germline CDR1 reads SGHTA; CDR2 reads FQGNSA. This CDR3 spans 15 amino acids. CDR3 nucleotide sequence: TGTGCCAGCAGCTTAGCGGGGGCTACAAACACTGAAGCTTTCTTT. Residues: CASSLAGATNTEAFF.

In the case of this clonotype: This could be a read error, since a much larger clone is one nucleotide away. The gene calls are TRBV7-9 and TRBJ2-3; 12 bases align to TRBD2. CDR1 SEHNR and CDR2 FQNEAQ come from the germline V gene (reference sequence). The CDR3 sequence is 17 residues long. The CDR3: CASSPRLAGVITVTQYF. CDR3 nucleotide sequence: TGTGCCAGCAGCCCAAGACTAGCGGGGGTCATCACAGTTACGCAGTATTTT.

There are a few counts of this clonotype. V and J are TRBV7-9 and TRBJ2-5, with TRBD1 matching over 10 bases. The CDR3 loop spans 17 amino acids. V shed 1 base, J shed 1 base, and the junction held 6 bases outside the gene matches. Germline values: CDR1 SEHNR, CDR2 FQNEAQ (reference sequence). CDR3 coding DNA: TGTGCCAGCAGCTTAGTGGGGGACAGGGGAATCCAAGAGACCCAGTACTTC. Its protein product is CASSLVGDRGIQETQYF.

There are a few counts of this clonotype. V gene TRBV5-4 combines with J gene TRBJ2-3; 7 bases are shared with TRBD1. The CDR3 covers 17 residues. Unmatched junction bases numbered 15, after V lost 4 bases and J lost 4 bases. Germline assignment: CDR1 SGHNT and CDR2 YYREEE (reference sequence). The CDR3 DNA is TGTGCCAGCAGCCTAGGAGGATCGTACAGGGGTGCAGATACGCAGTATTTT. It yields the protein CASSLGGSYRGADTQYF.

This clonotype was counted many times. The chain joins TRBV18 to TRBJ2-5; D is unresolved. The CDR3 consists of 13 residues. Trimming took off 5 bases at V and 0 bases at J, with 7 bases between the two ends. Looked up from germline, CDR1 is KGHSH and CDR2 is LQKENI. CDR3 coding DNA: TGTGCCAGCTCATGGGAAGACCAAGAGACCCAGTACTTC. Translation gives CASSWEDQETQYF.

This clonotype was seen a handful of times. The gene calls are TRBV19 and TRBJ1-2; D remains ambiguous. There are 15 residues in the CDR3. CDR1 is LNHDA and CDR2 is SQIVND in the germline V gene (reference sequence). Trimming left V 7 bases short and J 7 bases short, with 22 bases between. This CDR3 reads CASTETWDIGGGYTF. CDR3 bases: TGTGCCAGTACCGAGACGTGGGATATAGGTGGTGGCTACACCTTC.